This note documents a single T cell receptor (beta chain) sequence. Trimming took 5 bases from V and 2 from J, leaving 9 bases between them. The CDR3 totals 13 residues. Germline V gene lookup returns CDR1 SNHLY and CDR2 FYNNEI. The record originates from a study of blood T cell repertoires in COVID-19. Authors' processing steps: Reference gene primer amplification in the assay estimated nucleated cell counts. Generated by immunoSEQ multiplex PCR, the TCRdb table keeps only in-frame clones and is missing some. The V and J calls and clone size come from that table; D and trimming were worked out from the DNA. The data hold 120,000 to 150,000 clones, with about 80% observed a single time.

The specimen was peripheral blood. V gene TRBV2 combines with J gene TRBJ1-2, with D unclear. The sequence was collected from a human donor in a cohort sampled during active COVID-19. Written as DNA, the CDR3 is TGTGCCAGCAGTACCACACTAAACTATGGCTACACCTTC. It yields the protein CASSTTLNYGYTF.